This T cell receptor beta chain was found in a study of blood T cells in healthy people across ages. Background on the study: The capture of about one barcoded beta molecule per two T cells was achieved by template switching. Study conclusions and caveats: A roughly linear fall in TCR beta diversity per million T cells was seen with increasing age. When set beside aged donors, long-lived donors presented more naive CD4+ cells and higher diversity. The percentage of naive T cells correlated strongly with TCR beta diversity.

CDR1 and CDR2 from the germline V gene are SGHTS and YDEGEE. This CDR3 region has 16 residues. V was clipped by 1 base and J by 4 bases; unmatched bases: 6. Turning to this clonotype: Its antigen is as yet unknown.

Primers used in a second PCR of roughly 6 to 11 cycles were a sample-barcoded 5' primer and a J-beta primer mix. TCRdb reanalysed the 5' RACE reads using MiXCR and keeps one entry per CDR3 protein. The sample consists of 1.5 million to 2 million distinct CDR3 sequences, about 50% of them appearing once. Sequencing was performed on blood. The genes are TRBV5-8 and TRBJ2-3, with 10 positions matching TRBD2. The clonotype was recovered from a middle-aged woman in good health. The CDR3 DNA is TGTGCCAGCAGCTTGTCCCGGACTAGCGGTGCAGATACGCAGTATTTT. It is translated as CASSLSRTSGADTQYF.